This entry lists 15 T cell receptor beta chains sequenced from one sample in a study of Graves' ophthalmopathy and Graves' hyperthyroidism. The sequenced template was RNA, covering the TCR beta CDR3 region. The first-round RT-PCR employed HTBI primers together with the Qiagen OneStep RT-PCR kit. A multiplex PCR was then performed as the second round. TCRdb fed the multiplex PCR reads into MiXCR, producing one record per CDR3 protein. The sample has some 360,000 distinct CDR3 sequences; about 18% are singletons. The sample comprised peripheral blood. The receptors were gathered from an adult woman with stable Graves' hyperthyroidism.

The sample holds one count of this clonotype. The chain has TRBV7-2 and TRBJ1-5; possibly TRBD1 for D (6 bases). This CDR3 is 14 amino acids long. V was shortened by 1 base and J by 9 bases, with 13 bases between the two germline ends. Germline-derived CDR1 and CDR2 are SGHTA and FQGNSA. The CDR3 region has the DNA TGTGCCAGCAGCTTAGATACAGGGTCCTCGCCCCAGCATTTT. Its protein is CASSLDTGSSPQHF.

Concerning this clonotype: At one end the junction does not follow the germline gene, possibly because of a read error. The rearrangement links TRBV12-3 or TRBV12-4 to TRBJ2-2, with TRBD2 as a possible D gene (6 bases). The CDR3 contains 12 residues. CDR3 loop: CATGPVGGELWF. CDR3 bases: TGTGCCACCGGTCCGGTGGGCGGGGAGCTGTGGTTT.

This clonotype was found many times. DNA of the CDR3: TGCGCCAGCAGCTCGGTGGCAGGGCGAACTGAAGCTTTCTTT. This translates into CASSSVAGRTEAFF. The J gene is TRBJ1-1, the V gene TRBV5-1; weak D call: TRBD1 (5 bases). From germline, CDR1 is SGHRS and CDR2 YFSETQ. The CDR3 contains 14 residues. V was shortened by 3 bases and J by 5 bases, with 14 bases between the two germline ends.

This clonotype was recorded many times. The CDR3 here is CSANSGTSGDYEQYF. For the CDR3, the DNA is TGCAGTGCCAACTCCGGGACTAGCGGAGACTACGAGCAGTACTTC. This sequence joins TRBV20-1 and TRBJ2-7, with TRBD2 matching 11 bases. The germline V gene encodes CDR1 DFQATT and CDR2 SNEGSKA (reference sequence). The ends lost 6 bases at V and 3 bases at J; junction bases unmatched: 10. This CDR3 region has 15 residues.

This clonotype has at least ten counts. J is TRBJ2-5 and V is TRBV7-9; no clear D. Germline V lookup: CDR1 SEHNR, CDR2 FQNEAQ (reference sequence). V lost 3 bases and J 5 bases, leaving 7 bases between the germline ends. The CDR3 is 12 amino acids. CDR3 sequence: CASSFVVETQYF. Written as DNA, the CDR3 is TGTGCCAGCAGCTTTGTGGTGGAGACCCAGTACTTC.

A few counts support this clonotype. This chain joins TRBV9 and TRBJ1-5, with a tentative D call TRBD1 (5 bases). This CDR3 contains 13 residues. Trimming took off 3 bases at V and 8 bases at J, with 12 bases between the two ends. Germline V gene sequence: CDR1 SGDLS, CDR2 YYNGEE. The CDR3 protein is CASSANGGEPQHF. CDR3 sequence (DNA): TGTGCCAGCAGCGCGAACGGGGGGGAGCCCCAGCATTTT.

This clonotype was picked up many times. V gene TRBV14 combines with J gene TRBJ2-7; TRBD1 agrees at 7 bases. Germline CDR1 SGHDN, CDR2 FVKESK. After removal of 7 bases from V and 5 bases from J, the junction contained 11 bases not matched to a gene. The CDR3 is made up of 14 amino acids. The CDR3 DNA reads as TGTGCCAGCACCCCCCGAACAGGGGTCAACGAGCAGTACTTC. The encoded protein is CASTPRTGVNEQYF.

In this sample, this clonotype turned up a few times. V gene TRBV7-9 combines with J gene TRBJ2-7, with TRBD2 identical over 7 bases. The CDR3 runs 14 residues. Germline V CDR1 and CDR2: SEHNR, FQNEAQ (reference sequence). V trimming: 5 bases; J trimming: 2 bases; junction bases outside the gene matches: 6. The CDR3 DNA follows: TGTGCCAGCAGCGACCGGGACTATACCTACGAGCAGTACTTC. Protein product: CASSDRDYTYEQYF.

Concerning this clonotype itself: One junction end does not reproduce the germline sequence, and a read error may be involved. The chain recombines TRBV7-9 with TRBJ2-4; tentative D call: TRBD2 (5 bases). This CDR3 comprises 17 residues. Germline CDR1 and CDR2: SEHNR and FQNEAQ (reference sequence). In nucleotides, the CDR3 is TGTGCCAGCAGTGGCTTGGGTGGAAATCTAGCCAAAAACATTAAGTACTTC. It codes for CASSGLGGNLAKNIKYF.

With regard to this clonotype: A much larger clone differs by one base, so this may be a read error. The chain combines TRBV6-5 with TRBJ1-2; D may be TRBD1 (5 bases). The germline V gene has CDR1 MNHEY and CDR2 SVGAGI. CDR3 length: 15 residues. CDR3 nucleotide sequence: TGTGCCAACAGTTACGGCGGGGCGGGGGTTTATGGCTACGCCTTC. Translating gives CANSYGGAGVYGYAF.

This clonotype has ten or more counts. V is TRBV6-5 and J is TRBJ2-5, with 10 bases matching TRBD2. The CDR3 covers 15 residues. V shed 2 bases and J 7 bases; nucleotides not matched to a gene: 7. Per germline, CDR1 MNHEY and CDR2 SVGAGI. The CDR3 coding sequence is TGTGCCAGCAGTTACGAAGCGGGAGGGCGGGGGACCCAGTACTTC. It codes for CASSYEAGGRGTQYF.

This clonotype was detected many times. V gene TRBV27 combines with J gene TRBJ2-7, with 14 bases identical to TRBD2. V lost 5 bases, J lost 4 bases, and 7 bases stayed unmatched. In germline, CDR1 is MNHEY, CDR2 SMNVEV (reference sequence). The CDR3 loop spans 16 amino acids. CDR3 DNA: TGTGCCAGCAGTCTTAGGGGACTAGCGGGAGTTTACGAGCAGTACTTC. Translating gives CASSLRGLAGVYEQYF.

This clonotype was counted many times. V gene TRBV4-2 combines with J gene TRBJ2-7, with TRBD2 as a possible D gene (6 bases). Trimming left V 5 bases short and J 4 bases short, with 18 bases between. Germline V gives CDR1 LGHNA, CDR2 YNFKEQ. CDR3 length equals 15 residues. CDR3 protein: CASSISSRGAYEQYF. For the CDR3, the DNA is TGTGCCAGCAGCATATCCTCTCGCGGGGCTTACGAGCAGTACTTC.

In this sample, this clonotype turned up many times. The CDR3 sequence is CSVEFRGNTIYF. CDR3 DNA: TGCAGCGTTGAGTTCAGGGGGAACACCATATATTTT. This chain uses TRBV29-1 with TRBJ1-3, with 7 bases lining up with TRBD1. Germline V gene sequence: CDR1 SQVTM, CDR2 ANQGSEA. This CDR3 region has 12 residues. With V trimmed by 3 bases and J by 7 bases, 3 bases remained unmatched.

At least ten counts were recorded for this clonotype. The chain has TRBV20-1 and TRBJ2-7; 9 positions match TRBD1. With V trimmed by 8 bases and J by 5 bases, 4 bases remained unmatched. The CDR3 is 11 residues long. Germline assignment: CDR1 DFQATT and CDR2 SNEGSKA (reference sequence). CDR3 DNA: TGCAGTACAGGGGGCAGGAACGAGCAGTACTTC. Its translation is CSTGGRNEQYF.